This TCR beta chain was recorded in a study of blood T cell dynamics during melanoma immunotherapy. Time point in this sample: pre-treatment baseline. This CDR3 has 13 residues. V gave up 7 bases and J gave up 9 bases, with 16 bases separating them. CDR1 and CDR2 from the germline V gene are MNHNY and SVGAGI (reference sequence). The method was immunoSEQ multiplex PCR; TCRdb's version includes in-frame clones alone and lacks a portion of them. The sample includes about 22,000 clones, 89% of them seen just once. The TCR was taken from a human donor with melanoma. The specimen was blood, collected from a patient treated with checkpoint blockade. The chain joins TRBV6-6 to TRBJ2-1, with D perhaps being TRBD1 or TRBD2 (5 bases each). The CDR3 DNA reads TGTGCCAGCACCCCCCCAGCAGGGACTGAGCAGTTCTTC. Translating it yields CASTPPAGTEQFF.